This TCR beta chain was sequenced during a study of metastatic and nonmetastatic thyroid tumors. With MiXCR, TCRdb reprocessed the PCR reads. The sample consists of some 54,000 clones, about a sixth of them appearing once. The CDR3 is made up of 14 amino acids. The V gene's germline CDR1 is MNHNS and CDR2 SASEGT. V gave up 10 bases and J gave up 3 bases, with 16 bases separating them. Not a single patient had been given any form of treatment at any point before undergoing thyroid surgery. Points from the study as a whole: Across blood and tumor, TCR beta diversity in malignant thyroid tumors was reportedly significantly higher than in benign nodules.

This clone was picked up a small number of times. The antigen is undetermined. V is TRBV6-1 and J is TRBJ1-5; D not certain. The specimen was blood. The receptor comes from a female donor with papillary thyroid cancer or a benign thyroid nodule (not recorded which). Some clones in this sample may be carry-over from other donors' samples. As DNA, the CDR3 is TGTGCCATCAGCGAAGGGTCAGTCAATCAGCCCCAGCATTTT. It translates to CAISEGSVNQPQHF.